Following are 24 T cell receptor beta chains from one sample sequenced in a study of T cells in Graves' hyperthyroidism and ophthalmopathy. What was amplified from RNA transcripts were TCR beta CDR3 regions. The HTBI primer set was used in a first-round RT-PCR of the TCR CDR3. MiXCR was run by TCRdb on the multiplex PCR reads, yielding one entry per CDR3 protein. The data show approximately 560,000 distinct CDR3 sequences, around 16% seen once. Material: blood. Receptor source: a woman in her twenties or thirties with Graves' hyperthyroidism.

This clonotype has a handful of counts. The J gene is TRBJ1-5, the V gene TRBV10-3, with 7 bases matching TRBD1. The CDR3 has 15 residues. Per the germline V gene, CDR1 is ENHRY and CDR2 is SYGVKD. Germline trimming cut 0 bases from V and 4 bases from J; bases unmatched to any gene: 3. The DNA for the CDR3 is TGTGCCATCAGTGAGTCGGGACAGACAAATCAGCCCCAGCATTTT. Its translation: CAISESGQTNQPQHF.

This clonotype was detected many times. This sequence joins TRBV18 and TRBJ2-1, with unresolved D. CDR1 and CDR2 (germline): KGHSH, LQKENI. The CDR3 consists of 14 residues. V was cut by 3 bases and J by 9 bases, with 15 bases left in between. CDR3 DNA sequence: TGTGCCAGCTCACCGGCCCAGGAGAGCAGTGAGCAGTTCTTC. It encodes CASSPAQESSEQFF.

The count of this clonotype is one. This chain joins TRBV19 and TRBJ1-5; 7 bases are shared with TRBD1. CDR1 and CDR2 from the germline V gene are LNHDA and SQIVND (reference sequence). There are 15 residues in the CDR3. After removal of 7 bases from V and 4 bases from J, the junction contained 10 bases not matched to a gene. For the CDR3, the DNA is TGTGCCAGTAATGCCGGCAGGGGGGCGAATCAGCCCCAGCATTTT. As protein: CASNAGRGANQPQHF.

In this sample, this clonotype turned up many times. This rearrangement joins TRBV27 to TRBJ2-1; D call uncertain. This CDR3 contains 11 residues. Between the trimmed V and J ends, which lost 6 bases and 5 bases, there was a span of 5 bases. From germline, CDR1 is MNHEY and CDR2 SMNVEV (reference sequence). In nucleotides, the CDR3 is TGTGCCAGCAGCACCAACAATGAGCAGTTCTTC. Translation: CASSTNNEQFF.

This clonotype was seen ten or more times. CDR3 nucleotide sequence: TGTGCCAGCAGTTACTTAGGGGCGGCCTCGGCTTTCTTT. It encodes CASSYLGAASAFF. This rearrangement joins TRBV6-6 to TRBJ1-1, with D possibly TRBD1 on 5 matching bases. Between the trimmed V and J ends, which lost 1 base and 11 bases, there was a span of 14 bases. Germline-derived CDR1 and CDR2 are MNHNY and SVGAGI (reference sequence). The CDR3 runs to 13 residues.

This clonotype came up many times. The chain joins TRBV7-9 to TRBJ2-1; D not resolved. The CDR3 runs 11 residues. In germline, CDR1 is SEHNR, CDR2 FQNEAQ (reference sequence). Trimming pared 6 bases from V and 10 bases from J, leaving 10 bases between. This chain's CDR3 is CASRDIAEQFF. DNA for the CDR3: TGTGCCAGCAGAGACATCGCGGAGCAGTTCTTC.

There are many counts of this clonotype. The chain carries TRBV6-5 and TRBJ1-1, with D unresolved. This CDR3 contains 14 residues. The ends were cut back, 0 bases at V and 3 bases at J, with 8 bases in the middle. CDR1 is MNHEY and CDR2 is SVGAGI in the germline V gene. The DNA for the CDR3 is TGTGCCAGCAGTTACTCGAAGGGCTACACTGAAGCTTTCTTT. Encoded protein: CASSYSKGYTEAFF.

This clonotype was observed at least ten times. The chain employs TRBV30 and TRBJ1-1; 8 bases agree with TRBD1. From germline, CDR1 is GTSNPN and CDR2 SVGIG (reference sequence). This CDR3 contains 14 residues. Trimming took 8 bases from V and 0 from J; bases not matched to a gene: 8. CDR3 protein: CATDRGLMNTEAFF. CDR3 coding DNA: TGTGCCACAGACAGGGGTCTCATGAACACTGAAGCTTTCTTT.

The V and J genes are TRBV24-1 and TRBJ1-5; D is uncertain. Trimming took 0 bases from V and 7 from J, leaving 12 bases between them. CDR1 KGHDR and CDR2 SFDVKD come from the germline V gene. This CDR3 has 15 residues. CDR3 nucleotide sequence: TGTGCCACCAGTGATTTGCCCTTGGCCGTCCAGCCCCAGCATTTT. Translated: CATSDLPLAVQPQHF.

This clonotype showed up many times. The V gene is TRBV10-3, the J gene TRBJ2-3; D possibly corresponds to TRBD1 (5 bases). CDR3 size: 14 residues. CDR1 ENHRY and CDR2 SYGVKD come from the germline V gene. V lost 4 bases to trimming and J lost 4 bases, with 12 bases between them. The CDR3 DNA reads TGTGCCATCAGTGTTTCAGGGCAGGCAGATACGCAGTATTTT. Translated: CAISVSGQADTQYF.

The sample holds many counts of this clonotype. CDR3 DNA sequence: TGTGCCAGCAGTTTAGGGGGACAGGGAGCAGCTTTCTTT. This translates into CASSLGGQGAAFF. V is TRBV12-3 or TRBV12-4 and J is TRBJ1-1, with 9 bases fitting TRBD1. The CDR3 sequence is 13 residues long. V dropped 1 base and J dropped 10; count of bases not matched to a gene: 4.

This clonotype was observed a few times. The chain joins TRBV11-1 to TRBJ2-3; D unclear. The CDR3 runs 14 residues. V was trimmed by 9 bases and J by 5 bases, leaving 18 bases between them. CDR1 is SGHAT and CDR2 is FQDESV in the germline V gene (reference sequence). The CDR3 loop reads CASSISAGGDTQYF. CDR3 bases: TGTGCCAGTAGTATCTCGGCTGGTGGAGATACGCAGTATTTT.

This clonotype was counted at least ten times. This chain connects TRBV3-1 to TRBJ1-6; D gene uncertain. V dropped 1 base and J dropped 6 bases, with 10 bases sitting between them. The CDR3 spans 15 residues. Looked up from germline, CDR1 is LGHDT and CDR2 is YNNKEL (reference sequence). The CDR3 reads CASSQGRAPNSPLHF. The CDR3 DNA is TGTGCCAGCAGCCAAGGACGGGCACCTAATTCACCCCTCCACTTT.

Many counts were recorded for this clonotype. V gene TRBV20-1 combines with J gene TRBJ2-1; 8 nucleotides line up with TRBD2. The trim removed 0 bases at V and 1 base at J, leaving 11 bases unmatched. CDR1 DFQATT and CDR2 SNEGSKA come from the germline V gene (reference sequence). The CDR3 length is 18 residues. The CDR3 region has the DNA TGCAGTGCTAGAGAGTTTACCGGCTCGGGAGGGTCCTACAATGAGCAGTTCTTC. Encoded protein: CSAREFTGSGGSYNEQFF.

In its sample, this clonotype was seen many times. The genes are TRBV28 and TRBJ2-1; 7 nucleotides agree with TRBD2. The CDR3 extends over 15 amino acids. V gave up 8 bases and J gave up 4 bases; unmatched junction bases: 11. Germline CDR1 MDHEN, CDR2 SYDVKM. CDR3 bases: TGTGCCAGCGCACTTCCAAGCGGGACTTACAATGAGCAGTTCTTC. Protein product: CASALPSGTYNEQFF.

This clonotype has a count of ten or more. This chain connects TRBV29-1 to TRBJ2-1; weak D call: TRBD1 (6 bases). Looked up from germline, CDR1 is SQVTM and CDR2 is ANQGSEA. Trimming took off 4 bases at V and 4 bases at J, with 17 bases between the two ends. The CDR3 covers 15 residues. The CDR3: CSVAGQLSGYNEQFF. In nucleotides, the CDR3 is TGCAGCGTTGCGGGACAACTCAGCGGATACAATGAGCAGTTCTTC.

The chain combines TRBV11-2 with TRBJ1-3; 8 bases agree with TRBD1. The CDR3 is made up of 17 amino acids. In germline, CDR1 is SGHAT, CDR2 FQNNGV. The V segment lost 3 bases and the J segment 1 base; nucleotides outside the gene matches: 8. The CDR3 loop reads CASSFSDRAPSGNTIYF. CDR3 bases: TGTGCCAGCAGCTTTTCGGACAGGGCTCCTTCTGGAAACACCATATATTTT. Based on the CDR3 plus reference TRBV11-2 and TRBJ1-3, the full variable domain is EAGVAQSPRYKIIEKRQSVAFWCNPISGHATLYWYQQILGQGPKLLIQFQNNGVVDDSQLPKDRFSAERLKGVDSTLKIQPAKLEDSAVYLCASSFSDRAPSGNTIYFGEGSWLTVV.

This clonotype has only a few counts. This sequence joins TRBV6-5 and TRBJ1-1; 9 bases are a match to TRBD1. Trimming at V came to 2 bases and at J to 1 base, leaving 2 bases not matched to a gene. This CDR3 has 15 amino acids. The germline V gene has CDR1 MNHEY and CDR2 SVGAGI. The CDR3 region has the DNA TGTGCCAGCAGTTACATGGGACAGGGGAACACTGAAGCTTTCTTT. Its translation: CASSYMGQGNTEAFF.

This clonotype was detected ten times or more. The chain recombines TRBV20-1 with TRBJ2-1; 14 nucleotides match TRBD2. J gave up 2 bases and V 1 base, and 4 bases lay outside the gene matches. CDR3 length: 17 amino acids. Germline-derived CDR1 and CDR2 are DFQATT and SNEGSKA (reference sequence). This CDR3 is CSARGGLAGVAYNEQFF. The CDR3, as DNA: TGCAGTGCTAGAGGGGGACTAGCGGGAGTAGCCTACAATGAGCAGTTCTTC.

This clonotype was recorded many times. The J gene is TRBJ1-1, the V gene TRBV4-1; TRBD1 aligns across 9 bases. There are 14 residues in the CDR3. Germline V lookup: CDR1 MGHRA, CDR2 YSYEKL. The V and J ends lost 4 bases and 5 bases, in that order; junction bases with no gene match: 5. CDR3: CASSPRDRETEAFF. CDR3 bases: TGCGCCAGCAGCCCCCGGGACAGGGAGACTGAAGCTTTCTTT.

There are many counts of this clonotype. The chain joins TRBV20-1 to TRBJ2-7, with 7 bases lining up with TRBD2. The CDR3 covers 14 residues. Germline assignment: CDR1 DFQATT and CDR2 SNEGSKA (reference sequence). V gave up 6 bases and J gave up 7 bases; unmatched junction bases: 15. The CDR3 protein is CSAPSSGRAGEQYF. In DNA form, the CDR3 reads TGCAGTGCCCCGTCCAGTGGGAGGGCCGGGGAGCAGTACTTC.

This clonotype was seen at least ten times. V and J are TRBV2 and TRBJ1-1, with unresolved D. CDR3 length: 13 amino acids. The germline V gene encodes CDR1 SNHLY and CDR2 FYNNEI. V shed 3 bases and J shed 1 base, with 6 bases lying between them. CDR3 protein: CASSDGGNTEAFF. CDR3 in DNA: TGTGCCAGCAGTGATGGCGGGAACACTGAAGCTTTCTTT.

There are many counts of this clonotype. This chain connects TRBV20-1 to TRBJ2-1; 12 nucleotides match TRBD2. This CDR3 has 14 amino acids. The germline CDR1 and CDR2 sequences are DFQATT and SNEGSKA (reference sequence). Trimming cost V 8 bases and J 4 bases; bases outside gene matches: 6. This CDR3 reads CSRKGTSGYNEQFF. DNA of the CDR3: TGCAGTCGAAAAGGGACTAGCGGGTACAATGAGCAGTTCTTC.

The table lists this clonotype with a few counts. The CDR3 DNA sequence: TGTGCCAGTAGTACCCTAGCGGGAGTCGGATATACGCAGTATTTT. Encoded protein: CASSTLAGVGYTQYF. The chain joins TRBV19 to TRBJ2-3; 10 bases agree with TRBD2. Trimming at V came to 4 bases and at J to 7 bases, leaving 8 bases not matched to a gene. In germline, CDR1 is LNHDA, CDR2 SQIVND (reference sequence). This CDR3 region has 15 residues.